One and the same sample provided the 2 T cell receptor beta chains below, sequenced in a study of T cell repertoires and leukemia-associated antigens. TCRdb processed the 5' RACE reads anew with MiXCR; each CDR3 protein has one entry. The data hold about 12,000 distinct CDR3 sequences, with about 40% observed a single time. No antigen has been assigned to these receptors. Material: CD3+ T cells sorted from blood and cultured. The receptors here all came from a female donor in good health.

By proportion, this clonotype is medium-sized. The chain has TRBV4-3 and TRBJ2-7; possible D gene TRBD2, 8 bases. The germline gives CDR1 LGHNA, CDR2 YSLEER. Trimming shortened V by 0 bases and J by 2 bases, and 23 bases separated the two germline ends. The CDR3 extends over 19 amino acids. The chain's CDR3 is CASSQDRRTGAGVAYEQYF. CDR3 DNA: TGCGCCAGCAGCCAAGATAGGAGGACAGGAGCGGGAGTAGCCTACGAGCAGTACTTC.

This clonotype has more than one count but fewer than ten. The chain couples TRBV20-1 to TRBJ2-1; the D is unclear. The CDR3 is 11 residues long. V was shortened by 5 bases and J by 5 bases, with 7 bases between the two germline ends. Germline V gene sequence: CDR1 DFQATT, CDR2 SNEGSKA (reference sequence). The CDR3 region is CSAPRNNEQFF. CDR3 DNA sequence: TGCAGTGCTCCGAGGAACAATGAGCAGTTCTTC.